Shown below are 13 T cell receptor beta chains from a single sample sequenced in a study of T cell repertoires in cytomegalovirus infection. TCRdb processed the reads anew with MiXCR; each CDR3 protein has one entry. The table shows about 890,000 distinct CDR3 sequences, with 30% to 40% occurring only once. What these receptors recognize is not known. The sequencing used cultured CD8+ T cells from PBMCs, collected from culture after CMV antigen stimulation. The source of these receptors is a human donor in good health (CMV status not recorded). Some clones in this sample may be carry-over from other donors' samples.

This clonotype came up many times. The rearrangement links TRBV28 to TRBJ1-6; tentatively, D is TRBD1 (5 bases). Trimming stripped 5 bases from V and 7 bases from J, with 9 bases between. Germline V gene sequence: CDR1 MDHEN, CDR2 SYDVKM. This CDR3 is built from 13 residues. The CDR3 coding sequence is TGTGCCAGCAGTCTAACAGGCAATTCACCCCTCCACTTT. Translation gives CASSLTGNSPLHF.

This clonotype was seen a few times. The chain couples TRBV7-6 to TRBJ1-5; 7 bases are a match to TRBD1. The junction had 11 bases not matched to a gene; V was cut back by 6 bases and J by 6 bases. The length of the CDR3 is 15 residues. Germline V CDR1 and CDR2: SGHVS, FNYEAQ. CDR3 DNA sequence: TGTGCCAGCAGTTCCGGGACAGCCTATTTTCAGCCCCAGCATTTT. It specifies CASSSGTAYFQPQHF. The complete variable domain, with remaining parts taken from reference TRBV7-6 and TRBJ1-5, reads GAGVSQSPRYKVTKRGQDVALRCDPISGHVSLYWYRQALGQGPEFLTYFNYEAQQDKSGLPNDRFSAERPEGSISTLTIQRTEQRDSAMYRCASSSGTAYFQPQHFGDGTRLSIL.

J is TRBJ2-3 and V is TRBV15; 7 bases match TRBD2. The CDR3 has 16 residues. Germline V gene data show CDR1 as LNHNV and CDR2 as YYDKDF (reference sequence). J lost 4 bases, V lost 4 bases, and 11 bases had no gene match. In DNA, the CDR3 is TGTGCCACCAGCATTCGGGACTACGAGACAGCAGATACGCAGTATTTT. Encoded protein: CATSIRDYETADTQYF.

In its sample, this clonotype was seen once. The chain joins TRBV15 to TRBJ2-1; TRBD2 matches at 11 bases. With V trimmed by 4 bases and J by 3 bases, 5 bases remained unmatched. The CDR3 is made up of 16 amino acids. In germline, CDR1 is LNHNV, CDR2 YYDKDF (reference sequence). CDR3 region: CATSISLAGGYNEQFF. The CDR3 DNA is TGTGCCACCAGCATCTCTCTAGCGGGGGGCTACAATGAGCAGTTCTTC.

The rearrangement links TRBV6-6 to TRBJ1-2, with 12 bases lining up with TRBD1. V trimming: 0 bases; J trimming: 7 bases; junction bases outside the gene matches: 6. Per the germline V gene, CDR1 is MNHNY and CDR2 is SVGAGI (reference sequence). The CDR3 is made up of 16 amino acids. CDR3 nucleotides: TGTGCCAGCAGTTACTCAGGGACAGGGGGCCGCGGTGGCTACACCTTC. It yields the protein CASSYSGTGGRGGYTF.

The chain uses TRBV6-8 and TRBJ2-2; no clear D gene. V lost 5 bases and J lost 6, with 13 bases in between. CDR1 and CDR2 (germline): MNHGY, SAAAGT. The CDR3 consists of 14 residues. CDR3 in DNA: TGTGCCAGCAGTCTCCGAGGTGACTCCGGGGAGCTGTTTTTT. Residues: CASSLRGDSGELFF.

This clonotype was seen ten or more times. This rearrangement joins TRBV7-9 to TRBJ1-2, with 7 bases lining up with TRBD1. Looked up from germline, CDR1 is SEHNR and CDR2 is FQNEAQ (reference sequence). This CDR3 comprises 15 residues. V dropped 5 bases and J dropped 5; count of bases not matched to a gene: 11. The CDR3 spells CASSQPGQREYGYTF. In DNA, the CDR3 is TGTGCCAGCAGCCAGCCGGGACAGAGAGAATATGGCTACACCTTC.

The rearrangement uses TRBV29-1 and TRBJ1-1, with D tentatively TRBD1 (6 bases). Deletions cut 7 bases from V and 3 bases from J, with 18 bases between. The V gene's germline CDR1 is SQVTM and CDR2 ANQGSEA. The CDR3 loop spans 14 amino acids. CDR3 in DNA: TGCAGCGGGGGGGGGGCCAGGGCCGACACTGAAGCTTTCTTT. Translating it yields CSGGGARADTEAFF.

The chain links TRBV18 to TRBJ2-1; D may match TRBD1 or TRBD2 (5 bases each). Germline CDR1 is KGHSH and CDR2 is LQKENI. The CDR3 loop spans 15 amino acids. Trimming took off 6 bases at V and 7 bases at J, with 19 bases between the two ends. CDR3: CASSTSPGRVNEQFF. CDR3 sequence (DNA): TGTGCCAGCTCCACCAGTCCGGGACGGGTAAATGAGCAGTTCTTC.

This clonotype has more than one count but fewer than ten. The V call is TRBV9, the J call TRBJ2-5; weak D call: TRBD2 (5 bases). The germline V and J ends were trimmed by 3 bases and 3 bases, with 9 bases remaining between them. The CDR3 runs 13 residues. The germline V gene encodes CDR1 SGDLS and CDR2 YYNGEE. Written as DNA, the CDR3 is TGTGCCAGCAGCGCTTGGACTGAAGAGACCCAGTACTTC. This gives the protein CASSAWTEETQYF.

This sequence joins TRBV10-1 and TRBJ2-3; maybe TRBD2 (5 bases). The V gene lost 9 bases and the J gene lost 4 bases, with 17 bases spanning the gap. Germline CDR1 and CDR2: WNHNN and SYGVQD (reference sequence). There are 14 residues in the CDR3. This CDR3 reads CASSAELHPDTQYF. The CDR3 DNA reads TGCGCCAGTAGCGCAGAATTGCATCCAGATACGCAGTATTTT.

This sequence joins TRBV12-3 or TRBV12-4 and TRBJ2-3, with D possibly matching TRBD2 (5 bases). Trimming cost V 4 bases and J 0 bases, with 8 bases left between them. The CDR3 spans 14 residues. This CDR3 reads CASSWLASTDTQYF. CDR3 DNA: TGTGCCAGCAGTTGGCTAGCAAGCACAGATACGCAGTATTTT.

J is TRBJ2-2 and V is TRBV15; 14 bases are shared with TRBD2. Per the germline V gene, CDR1 is LNHNV and CDR2 is YYDKDF (reference sequence). The V gene end was trimmed by 0 bases and the J gene end by 6 bases; junction bases not matched to a gene: 15. The CDR3 has 21 residues. The CDR3 reads CATSRDLALTSGGALPGELFF. The CDR3 DNA is TGTGCCACCAGCAGAGACCTCGCGCTGACTAGCGGGGGGGCCTTGCCCGGGGAGCTGTTTTTT.